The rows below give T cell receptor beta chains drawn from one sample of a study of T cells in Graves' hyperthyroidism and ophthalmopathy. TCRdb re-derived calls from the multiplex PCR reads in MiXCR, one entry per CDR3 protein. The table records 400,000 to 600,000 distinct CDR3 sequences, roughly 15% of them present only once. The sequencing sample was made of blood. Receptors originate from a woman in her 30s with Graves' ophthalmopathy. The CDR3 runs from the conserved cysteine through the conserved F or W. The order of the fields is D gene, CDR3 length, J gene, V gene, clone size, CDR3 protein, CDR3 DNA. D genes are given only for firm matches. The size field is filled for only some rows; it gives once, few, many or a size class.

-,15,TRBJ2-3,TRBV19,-,CASSASRPSTDTQYF,TGTGCCAGTAGTGCCAGCCGACCTAGCACAGATACGCAGTATTTT
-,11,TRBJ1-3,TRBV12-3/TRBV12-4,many,CASKTINTIYF,TGTGCCAGCAAAACCATAAACACCATATATTTT
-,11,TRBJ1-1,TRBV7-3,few,CASKGSTEAFF,TGTGCCAGCAAAGGGAGCACTGAAGCTTTCTTT
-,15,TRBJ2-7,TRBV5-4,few,CASSFDPGQYYEQYF,TGTGCCAGCAGCTTTGATCCTGGACAATACTACGAGCAGTACTTC
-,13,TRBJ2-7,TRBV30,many,CAWSQTSSHEQYF,TGTGCCTGGAGTCAAACTAGTTCCCACGAGCAGTACTTC
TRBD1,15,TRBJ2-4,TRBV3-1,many,CASSNLDRDGNIQYF,TGTGCCAGCAGCAACCTGGACAGGGATGGAAACATTCAGTACTTC
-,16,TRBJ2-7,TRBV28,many,CASSFGDSVAGYEQYF,TGTGCCAGCAGTTTTGGGGACTCCGTTGCCGGCTACGAGCAGTACTTC
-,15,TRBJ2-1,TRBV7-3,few,CASSLGLVTGNEQFF,TGTGCCAGCAGCTTAGGCCTAGTAACGGGCAATGAGCAGTTCTTC
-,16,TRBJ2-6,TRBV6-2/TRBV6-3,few,CASSRDGFSGANVLTF,TGTGCCAGCAGCCGGGACGGATTCTCTGGGGCCAACGTCCTGACTTTC
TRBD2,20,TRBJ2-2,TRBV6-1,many,CASSEPPQTSGSAYTGELFF,TGTGCCAGCAGTGAACCCCCCCAGACTAGCGGGAGTGCGTACACCGGGGAGCTGTTTTTT
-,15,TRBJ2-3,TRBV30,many,CAWSPRDTFTDTQYF,TGTGCCTGGAGTCCACGGGACACCTTCACAGATACGCAGTATTTT
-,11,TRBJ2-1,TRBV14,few,CASSRLTEQFF,TGTGCCAGCAGCCGGCTAACCGAGCAGTTCTTC
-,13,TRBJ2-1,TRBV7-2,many,CASSFTRGDEQFF,TGTGCCAGCAGTTTTACTAGAGGCGATGAGCAGTTCTTC
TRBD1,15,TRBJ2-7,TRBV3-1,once,CASSPQGQDLYEQYF,TGTGCCAGCAGCCCCCAAGGACAGGACCTCTACGAGCAGTACTTC
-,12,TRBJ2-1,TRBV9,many,CASSTSGSEQFF,TGTGCCAGCAGCACTTCGGGGAGTGAGCAGTTCTTC
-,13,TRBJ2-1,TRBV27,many,CASSGRQGDEQFF,TGTGCCAGCAGTGGACGCCAGGGTGATGAGCAGTTCTTC
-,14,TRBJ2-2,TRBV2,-,CASMVSANTGELFF,TGTGCCAGCATGGTCAGCGCGAACACCGGGGAGCTGTTTTTT
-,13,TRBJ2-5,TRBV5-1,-,CASRKTTQETQYF,TGCGCCAGCAGAAAGACCACTCAAGAGACCCAGTACTTC
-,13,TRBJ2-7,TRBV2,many,CASSEQDLLEQYF,TGTGCCAGCAGTGAACAGGACCTTTTGGAGCAGTACTTC
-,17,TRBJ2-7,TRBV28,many,CASSPQPGAPQRNEQYF,TGTGCCAGCAGTCCACAACCGGGAGCCCCCCAAAGGAACGAGCAGTACTTC
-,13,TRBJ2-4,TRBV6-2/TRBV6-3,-,CASSYSNENIQYF,TGTGCCAGCAGTTACTCGAATGAAAACATTCAGTACTTC
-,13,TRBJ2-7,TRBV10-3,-,CAISTDGPYEQYF,TGTGCCATCAGCACCGACGGGCCCTACGAGCAGTACTTC
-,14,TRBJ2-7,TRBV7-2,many,CASSFSTQTYEQYF,TGTGCCAGCAGCTTCTCGACCCAGACCTACGAGCAGTACTTC
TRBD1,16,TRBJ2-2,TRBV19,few,CASSSNRGLGTGELFF,TGTGCCAGTAGTTCGAACAGGGGGCTTGGTACCGGGGAGCTGTTTTTT
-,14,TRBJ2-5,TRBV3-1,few,CASSGAGTQETQYF,TGTGCCAGCAGCGGGGCAGGGACCCAAGAGACCCAGTACTTC
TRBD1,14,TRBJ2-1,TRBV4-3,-,CASSRGQTGLEQFF,TGCGCCAGCAGCCGGGGACAGACAGGGCTTGAGCAGTTCTTC
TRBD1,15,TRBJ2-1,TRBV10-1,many,CASSERDSALNEQFF,TGCGCCAGCAGTGAGCGGGACAGTGCCCTCAATGAGCAGTTCTTC
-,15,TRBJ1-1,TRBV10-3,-,CAIRPLQGSNTEAFF,TGTGCCATCAGGCCTCTACAGGGTAGTAACACTGAAGCTTTCTTT
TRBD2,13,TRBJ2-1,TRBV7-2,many,CASSPSGRNEQFF,TGTGCCAGCAGCCCTAGCGGCCGGAATGAGCAGTTCTTC
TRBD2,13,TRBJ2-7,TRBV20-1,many,CSARVSGGYEQYF,TGCAGTGCTAGAGTGTCGGGAGGCTACGAGCAGTACTTC
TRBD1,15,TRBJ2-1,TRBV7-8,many,CASSPRDRGRDEQFF,TGTGCCAGCAGCCCCCGGGACAGGGGGCGTGATGAGCAGTTCTTC
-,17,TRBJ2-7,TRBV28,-,CASSSISTVRVRSEQYF,TGTGCCAGCAGTTCTATATCGACCGTAAGGGTTCGAAGCGAGCAGTACTTC
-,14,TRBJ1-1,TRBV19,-,CATRLGRVNTEAFF,TGTGCCACACGCCTCGGGAGGGTGAACACTGAAGCTTTCTTT
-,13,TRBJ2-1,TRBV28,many,CASSTPRGNEQFF,TGTGCCAGCAGTACGCCCCGGGGGAATGAGCAGTTCTTC
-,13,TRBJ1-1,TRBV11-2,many,CASSWTGNTEAFF,TGTGCCAGCAGCTGGACGGGGAACACTGAAGCTTTCTTT
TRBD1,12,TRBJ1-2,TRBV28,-,CASSSTGLGYTF,TGTGCCAGCAGCTCGACAGGGTTAGGCTACACCTTC
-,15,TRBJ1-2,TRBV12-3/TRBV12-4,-,CASSVGRGLDYGHTF,TGTGCCAGCAGCGTAGGGCGAGGTTTGGACTATGGCCACACCTTC
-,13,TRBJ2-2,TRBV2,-,CASRDKETGELFF,TGTGCCAGCAGGGATAAGGAGACCGGGGAGCTGTTTTTT